Below are 21 T cell receptor beta chains sequenced from a single sample in a study of T cells after yellow fever vaccination. TCRdb called the 5' RACE reads again in MiXCR, with one record for every CDR3 protein. The sample lists a few hundred thousand distinct CDR3 sequences, about 4% seen once, with 20% to 25% in the top ten. Source: PBMCs, taken 5 days after the yellow fever booster vaccination. Receptors were obtained from a man between 18 and 35 years old who received the YFV17D yellow fever vaccine.

This clonotype was seen a few times. The V gene is TRBV5-1, the J gene TRBJ2-1; 7 nucleotides align to TRBD2. Per germline, CDR1 SGHRS and CDR2 YFSETQ. The CDR3 has 14 residues. J was trimmed by 3 bases and V by 2 bases; bases with no gene match: 2. The CDR3 protein is CASSLSGDYNEQFF. In DNA, the CDR3 is TGCGCCAGCAGCTTAAGCGGGGACTACAATGAGCAGTTCTTC.

This clonotype was detected only a few times. The chain is built from TRBV6-2 or TRBV6-3 and TRBJ1-5; no clear D. The CDR3 runs 16 residues. Per the germline V gene, CDR1 is MNHEY and CDR2 is SVGEGT. Trimming shortened V by 3 bases and J by 6 bases, and 18 bases separated the two germline ends. The CDR3 DNA reads TGTGCCAGCAGTTATGGCGGCAGGCCCTCGGGTCAGCCCCAGCATTTT. Amino acids: CASSYGGRPSGQPQHF.

This clonotype has only a few counts. J is TRBJ2-1 and V is TRBV3-1; 12 nucleotides align to TRBD2. CDR1 is LGHDT and CDR2 is YNNKEL in the germline V gene (reference sequence). V was pared by 1 base and J by 5 bases, with 12 bases of the junction left unmatched. The CDR3 sequence is 19 residues long. This CDR3 is CASSQGLAGAPPSDNEQFF. For the CDR3, the DNA is TGTGCCAGCAGCCAAGGACTAGCGGGGGCCCCCCCCTCGGACAATGAGCAGTTCTTC.

This clonotype was picked up many times. V and J are TRBV7-9 and TRBJ2-5, with 7 bases aligning to TRBD1. Germline lookup yields CDR1 SEHNR and CDR2 FQNEAQ (reference sequence). The length of the CDR3 is 11 residues. The ends lost 9 bases at V and 5 bases at J; junction bases unmatched: 3. CDR3 region: CASGTVETQYF. The CDR3 region has the DNA TGTGCCAGTGGGACAGTGGAGACCCAGTACTTC.

The chain couples TRBV5-1 to TRBJ1-2, with TRBD1 identical over 9 bases. Germline V lookup: CDR1 SGHRS, CDR2 YFSETQ. CDR3 length: 13 amino acids. The junction had 5 bases not matched to a gene; V was cut back by 4 bases and J by 7 bases. This CDR3 is CASSPGQGGGYTF. For the CDR3, the DNA is TGCGCCAGCAGCCCGGGACAGGGTGGTGGCTACACCTTC.

V is TRBV9 and J is TRBJ2-7, with D unclear. In germline, CDR1 is SGDLS, CDR2 YYNGEE. CDR3 length: 15 amino acids. Trimming removed 3 bases at V and 0 bases at J, with 13 bases between. CDR3 sequence (DNA): TGTGCCAGCAGCGGATCAGCGACACACTCCTACGAGCAGTACTTC. Amino acid sequence: CASSGSATHSYEQYF.

The CDR3 sequence: CASSHQGAYGYTF. The CDR3 DNA sequence: TGTGCCAGCAGCCATCAGGGGGCCTATGGCTACACCTTC. V usage is TRBV14 and J usage is TRBJ1-2, with TRBD1 identical over 8 bases. The trim removed 3 bases at V and 4 bases at J, leaving 1 base unmatched. This CDR3 is built from 13 residues. In germline, CDR1 is SGHDN, CDR2 FVKESK.

This clonotype came up a few times. J is TRBJ2-5 and V is TRBV7-9; D may be TRBD1 or TRBD2 (6 bases each). Trimming pared 5 bases from V and 2 bases from J, leaving 18 bases between. CDR1 and CDR2 from the germline V gene are SEHNR and FQNEAQ (reference sequence). The CDR3 runs to 16 residues. For the CDR3, the DNA is TGTGCCAGCAGCCTCGTTGAGTGGGGGGCTCAAGAGACCCAGTACTTC. It translates to CASSLVEWGAQETQYF.

The V gene is TRBV15, the J gene TRBJ2-5, with 7 bases aligning to TRBD1. The CDR3 covers 13 residues. With V trimmed by 9 bases and J by 2 bases, 6 bases remained unmatched. The germline CDR1 and CDR2 sequences are LNHNV and YYDKDF (reference sequence). The CDR3 nucleotides read TGTGCCACAGCCAGGGACAGTCAAGAGACCCAGTACTTC. Encoded protein: CATARDSQETQYF.

This clonotype was counted ten times or more. The chain joins TRBV7-9 to TRBJ2-3; 8 positions match TRBD2. The germline V gene has CDR1 SEHNR and CDR2 FQNEAQ (reference sequence). V shed 5 bases, J shed 6 bases, and the junction held 10 bases outside the gene matches. There are 15 residues in the CDR3. In DNA form, the CDR3 reads TGTGCCAGCAGCATGGGCCCAGCGGGGGCCGATACGCAGTATTTT. Protein sequence: CASSMGPAGADTQYF.

The rearrangement uses TRBV7-9 and TRBJ1-1, with 8 bases identical to TRBD1. The CDR3 loop spans 16 amino acids. Per germline, CDR1 SEHNR and CDR2 FQNEAQ (reference sequence). The junction had 8 bases not matched to a gene; V was cut back by 5 bases and J by 0 bases. CDR3 sequence: CASSTIQGAVNTEAFF. CDR3 sequence (DNA): TGTGCCAGCAGCACCATCCAGGGGGCGGTGAACACTGAAGCTTTCTTT.

This sequence joins TRBV6-1 and TRBJ1-3; D gene unclear. V shed 7 bases and J shed 2 bases, with 15 bases lying between them. Germline assignment: CDR1 MNHNS and CDR2 SASEGT. The CDR3 contains 15 residues. The CDR3 region has the DNA TGTGCCAGCACCTCCCGGGAAGTCCCTGGAAACACCATATATTTT. As protein: CASTSREVPGNTIYF.

This clonotype was observed at least ten times. The chain has TRBV4-3 and TRBJ1-2; a weak D match, TRBD1 (5 bases). The V end was cut by 3 bases, the J end by 8 bases, with 10 bases between. The CDR3 covers 12 residues. In germline, CDR1 is LGHNA, CDR2 YSLEER. The CDR3 DNA follows: TGCGCCAGCAGCCACCAGGGAAACGGCTACACCTTC. Protein sequence: CASSHQGNGYTF.

The V and J genes are TRBV7-3 and TRBJ2-5; no clear D gene. CDR3 length: 13 amino acids. From germline, CDR1 is SGHTA and CDR2 FQGTGA. Trimming removed 1 base at V and 5 bases at J, with 8 bases between. CDR3 sequence reads: CASSLNLEETQYF. CDR3 bases: TGTGCCAGCAGCTTAAACCTCGAGGAGACCCAGTACTTC.

In its sample, this clonotype was seen a few times. The chain uses TRBV6-6 and TRBJ1-5; tentatively, D is TRBD1 (6 bases). V lost 6 bases and J lost 1, with 10 bases in between. Germline CDR1 and CDR2: MNHNY and SVGAGI (reference sequence). The CDR3 covers 14 residues. The CDR3 DNA reads TGTGCCAGCAGACAGGGTTGGAGCAATCAGCCCCAGCATTTT. It yields the protein CASRQGWSNQPQHF.

The rearrangement links TRBV4-1 to TRBJ2-2; TRBD2 is a possible D gene (5 bases). V dropped 0 bases and J dropped 7 bases, with 18 bases sitting between them. The CDR3 sequence is 17 residues long. CDR1 and CDR2 (germline): MGHRA, YSYEKL. The CDR3 DNA sequence: TGCGCCAGCAGCCAAGACCGCCGCGGGTTTCCCGGCGGGGAGCTGTTTTTT. The encoded protein is CASSQDRRGFPGGELFF.

This rearrangement joins TRBV5-1 to TRBJ2-3; TRBD2 aligns across 10 bases. The V gene end was trimmed by 4 bases and the J gene end by 3 bases; junction bases not matched to a gene: 5. The germline gives CDR1 SGHRS, CDR2 YFSETQ. The CDR3 totals 15 residues. The DNA for the CDR3 is TGCGCCAGCAGCCCCGGACTAGCGGAAACAGATACGCAGTATTTT. Protein sequence: CASSPGLAETDTQYF.

This clonotype was picked up a small number of times. The J gene is TRBJ2-5, the V gene TRBV6-5; 11 positions agree with TRBD2. Germline-derived CDR1 and CDR2 are MNHEY and SVGAGI. After removal of 1 base from V and 8 bases from J, the junction contained 6 bases not matched to a gene. The CDR3 extends over 15 amino acids. The CDR3 DNA reads as TGTGCCAGCAGTTACTTGACTAGCGGGGAGGGAACCCAGTACTTC. It is translated as CASSYLTSGEGTQYF.

The chain couples TRBV5-6 to TRBJ1-3; 7 bases map to TRBD1. V shed 4 bases, J shed 2 bases, and the junction held 9 bases outside the gene matches. The CDR3 length is 16 residues. Per germline, CDR1 SGHDT and CDR2 YYEEEE. The CDR3 nucleotides are TGTGCCAGCAGCCATCTAGACAGGGCGACTGGAAACACCATATATTTT. It specifies CASSHLDRATGNTIYF.

This clonotype came up a few times. The chain carries TRBV6-2 or TRBV6-3 and TRBJ1-1; weak D call: TRBD1 (6 bases). CDR1 and CDR2 (germline): MNHEY, SVGEGT. The CDR3 length is 14 residues. The ends were cut back, 2 bases at V and 1 base at J, with 8 bases in the middle. The CDR3 reads CASSYTGKNTEAFF. The DNA for the CDR3 is TGTGCCAGCAGTTACACAGGGAAGAACACTGAAGCTTTCTTT.

This clonotype has only a few counts. The gene calls are TRBV5-1 and TRBJ2-1, with D perhaps given as TRBD1 or TRBD2 (5 bases each). V shed 1 base and J shed 9 bases, with 8 bases lying between them. The length of the CDR3 is 12 residues. Germline V gene data show CDR1 as SGHRS and CDR2 as YFSETQ. CDR3 residues: CASSLIGAEQFF. CDR3 sequence (DNA): TGCGCCAGCAGCTTGATCGGGGCTGAGCAGTTCTTC.